The sequence of this T cell receptor beta chain was determined in a study of cytomegalovirus exposure and HLA in healthy donors. Study results and caveats: Listed as cytomegalovirus-associated were about 160 TCR beta chains.

Comment on this clone: Its antigen is still unknown.

Profiling relied on immunoSEQ multiplex PCR, and the TCRdb table lists in-frame clones only, not all of them. The table shows approximately 300,000 clones, with 86% occurring only once. Sequenced material: PBMCs. This clonotype was obtained from a woman in her late teens or twenties in good health and CMV-seronegative.

The CDR3 nucleotides are TGTGCCAGCAGCCAGACTGATTACGAGCAGTACTTC. Protein: CASSQTDYEQYF. This chain joins TRBV28 and TRBJ2-7, with no clear D. The CDR3 is 12 amino acids. Germline V gene lookup returns CDR1 MDHEN and CDR2 SYDVKM. The V end lost 6 bases, the J end lost 4 bases, and 10 bases lay between the germline ends.